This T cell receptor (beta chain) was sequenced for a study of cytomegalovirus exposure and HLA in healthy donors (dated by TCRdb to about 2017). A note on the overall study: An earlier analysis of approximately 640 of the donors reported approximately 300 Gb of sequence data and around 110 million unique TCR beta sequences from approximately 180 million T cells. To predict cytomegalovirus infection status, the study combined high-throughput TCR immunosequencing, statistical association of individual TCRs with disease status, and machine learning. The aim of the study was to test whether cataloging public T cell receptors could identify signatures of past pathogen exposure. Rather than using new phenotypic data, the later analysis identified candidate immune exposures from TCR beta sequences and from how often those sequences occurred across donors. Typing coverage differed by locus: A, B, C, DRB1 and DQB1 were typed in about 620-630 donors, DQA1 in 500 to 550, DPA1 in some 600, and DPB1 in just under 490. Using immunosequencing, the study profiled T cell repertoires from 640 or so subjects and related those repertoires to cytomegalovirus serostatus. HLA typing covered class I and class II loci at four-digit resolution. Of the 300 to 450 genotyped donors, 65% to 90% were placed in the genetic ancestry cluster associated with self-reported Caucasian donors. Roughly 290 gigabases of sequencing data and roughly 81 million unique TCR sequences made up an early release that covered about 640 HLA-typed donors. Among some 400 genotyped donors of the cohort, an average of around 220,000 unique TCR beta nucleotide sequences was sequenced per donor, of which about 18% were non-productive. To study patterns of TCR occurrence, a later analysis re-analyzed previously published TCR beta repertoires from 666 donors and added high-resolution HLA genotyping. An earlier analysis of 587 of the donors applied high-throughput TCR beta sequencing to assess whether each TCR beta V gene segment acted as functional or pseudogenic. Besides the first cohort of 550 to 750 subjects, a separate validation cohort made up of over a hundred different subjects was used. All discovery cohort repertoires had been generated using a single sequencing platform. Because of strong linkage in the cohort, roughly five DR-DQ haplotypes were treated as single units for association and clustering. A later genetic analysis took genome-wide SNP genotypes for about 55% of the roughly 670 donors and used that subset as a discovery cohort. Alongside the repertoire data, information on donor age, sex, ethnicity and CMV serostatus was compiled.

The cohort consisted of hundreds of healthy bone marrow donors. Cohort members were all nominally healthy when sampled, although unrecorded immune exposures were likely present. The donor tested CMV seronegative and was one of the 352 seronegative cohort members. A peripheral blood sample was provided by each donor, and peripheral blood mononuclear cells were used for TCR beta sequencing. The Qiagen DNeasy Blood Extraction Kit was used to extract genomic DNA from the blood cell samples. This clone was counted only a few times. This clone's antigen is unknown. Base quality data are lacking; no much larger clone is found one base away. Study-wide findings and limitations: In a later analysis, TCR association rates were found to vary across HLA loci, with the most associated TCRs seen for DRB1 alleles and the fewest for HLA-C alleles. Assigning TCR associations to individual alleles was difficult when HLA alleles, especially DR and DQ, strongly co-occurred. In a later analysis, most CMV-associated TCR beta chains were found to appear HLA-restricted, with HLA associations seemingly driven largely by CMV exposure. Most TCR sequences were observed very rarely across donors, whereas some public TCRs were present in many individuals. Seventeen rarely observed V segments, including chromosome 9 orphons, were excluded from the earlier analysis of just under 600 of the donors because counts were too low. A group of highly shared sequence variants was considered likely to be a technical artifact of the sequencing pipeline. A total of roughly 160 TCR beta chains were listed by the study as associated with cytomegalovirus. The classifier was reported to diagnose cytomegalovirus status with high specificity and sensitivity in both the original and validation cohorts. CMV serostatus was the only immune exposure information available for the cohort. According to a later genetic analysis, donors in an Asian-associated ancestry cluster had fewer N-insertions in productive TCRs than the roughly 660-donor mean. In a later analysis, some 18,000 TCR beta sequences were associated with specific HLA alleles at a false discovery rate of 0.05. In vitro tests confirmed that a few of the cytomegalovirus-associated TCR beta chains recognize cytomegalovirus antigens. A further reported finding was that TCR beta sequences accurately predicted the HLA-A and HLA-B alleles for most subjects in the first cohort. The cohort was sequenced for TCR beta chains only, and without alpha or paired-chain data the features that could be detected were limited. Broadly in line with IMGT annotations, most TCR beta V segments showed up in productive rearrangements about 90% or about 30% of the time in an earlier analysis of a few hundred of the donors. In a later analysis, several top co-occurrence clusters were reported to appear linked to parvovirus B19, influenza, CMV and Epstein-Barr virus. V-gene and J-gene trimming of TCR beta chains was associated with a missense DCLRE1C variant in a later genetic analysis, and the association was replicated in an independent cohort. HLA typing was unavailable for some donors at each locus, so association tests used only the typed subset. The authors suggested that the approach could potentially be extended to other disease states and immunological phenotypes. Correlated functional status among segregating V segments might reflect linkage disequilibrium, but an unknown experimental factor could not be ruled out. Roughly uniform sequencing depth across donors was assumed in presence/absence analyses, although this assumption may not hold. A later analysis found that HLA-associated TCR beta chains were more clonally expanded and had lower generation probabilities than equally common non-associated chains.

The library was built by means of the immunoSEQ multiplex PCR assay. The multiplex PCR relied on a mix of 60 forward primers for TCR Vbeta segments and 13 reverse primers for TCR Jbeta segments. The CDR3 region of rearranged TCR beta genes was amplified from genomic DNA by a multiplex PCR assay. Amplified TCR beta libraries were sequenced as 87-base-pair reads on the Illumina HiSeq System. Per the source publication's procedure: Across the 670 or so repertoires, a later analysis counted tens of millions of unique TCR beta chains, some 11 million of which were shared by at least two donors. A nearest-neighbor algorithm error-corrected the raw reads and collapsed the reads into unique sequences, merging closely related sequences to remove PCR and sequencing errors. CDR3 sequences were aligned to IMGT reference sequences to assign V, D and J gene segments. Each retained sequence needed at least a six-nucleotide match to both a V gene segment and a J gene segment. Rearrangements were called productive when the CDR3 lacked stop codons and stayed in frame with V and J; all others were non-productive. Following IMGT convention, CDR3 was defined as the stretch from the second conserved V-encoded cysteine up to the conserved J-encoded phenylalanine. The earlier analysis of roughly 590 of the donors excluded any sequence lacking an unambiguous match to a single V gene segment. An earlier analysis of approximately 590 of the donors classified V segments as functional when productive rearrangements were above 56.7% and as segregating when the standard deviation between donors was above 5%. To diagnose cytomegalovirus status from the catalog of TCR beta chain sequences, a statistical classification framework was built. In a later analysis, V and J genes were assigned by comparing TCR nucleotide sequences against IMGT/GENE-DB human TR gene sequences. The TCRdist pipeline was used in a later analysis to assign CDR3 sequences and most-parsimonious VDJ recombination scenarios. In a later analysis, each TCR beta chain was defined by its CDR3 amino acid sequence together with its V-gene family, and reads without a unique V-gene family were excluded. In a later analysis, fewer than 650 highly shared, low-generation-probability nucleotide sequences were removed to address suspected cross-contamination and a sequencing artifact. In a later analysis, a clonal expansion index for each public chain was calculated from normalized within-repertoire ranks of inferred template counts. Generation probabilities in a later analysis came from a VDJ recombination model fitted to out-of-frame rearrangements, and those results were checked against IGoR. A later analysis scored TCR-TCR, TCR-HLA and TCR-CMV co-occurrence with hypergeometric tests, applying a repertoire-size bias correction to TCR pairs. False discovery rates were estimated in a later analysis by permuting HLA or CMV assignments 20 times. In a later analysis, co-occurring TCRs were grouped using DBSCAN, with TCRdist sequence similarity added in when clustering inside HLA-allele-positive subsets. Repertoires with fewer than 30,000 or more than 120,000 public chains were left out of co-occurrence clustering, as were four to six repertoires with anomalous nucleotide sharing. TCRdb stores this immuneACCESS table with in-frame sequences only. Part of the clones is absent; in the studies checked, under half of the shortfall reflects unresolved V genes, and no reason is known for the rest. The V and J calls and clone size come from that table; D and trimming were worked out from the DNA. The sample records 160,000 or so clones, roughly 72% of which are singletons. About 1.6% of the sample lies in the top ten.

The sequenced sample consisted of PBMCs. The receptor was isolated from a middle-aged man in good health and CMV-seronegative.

The DNA is as follows: TGCGCCAGCAGAGGATGGCGCGGGCAAGAGACCCAGTACTTC. The translation is CASRGWRGQETQYF. The sequence is built from TRBV4-1 and TRBJ2-5; 5 matching bases give a weak D call of TRBD2. V is pared back by 6 bases and J by 2 bases, with 13 bases lying between the germline termini. In the germline V gene, CDR1 corresponds to MGHRA and CDR2 to YSYEKL. Taken from cysteine to phenylalanine, the CDR3 has 14 residues. This entry keeps only the CDR3 DNA: 42 bases, framed from base 1.